The 5 T cell receptor beta chains below come from one sample, sequenced in a study of T-cell reconstitution after alpha-beta-depleted transplantation in children (dated by TCRdb to 2016 to 2017). The receptor library was made with PCR. Sequenced using an Illumina HiSeq 2500. TCR library preparation used molecular barcoding, with unique molecular identifiers applied to normalize quantification of the TCRbeta repertoire. Through fastp at Q25 and MiXCR, TCRdb rebuilt clones from the public reads, retaining in-frame beta chains. Entries that share a CDR3 protein sequence are merged under the most common genes and DNA. The sample includes about 600,000 distinct CDR3 sequences, with approximately 10% observed a single time. Of the sample, less than 5% is held by the ten largest clones. The specimen comprised PBMCs from the stem cell graft donor, sampled from the stem cell graft. The receptors come from a human donor who donated a stem cell graft to a child with acute myeloid leukemia.

This chain joins TRBV11-3 and TRBJ2-2, with D possibly being TRBD2 (5 bases). The ends were cut back, 0 bases at V and 2 bases at J, with 10 bases in the middle. The CDR3 is made up of 16 amino acids. CDR1 SGHNT and CDR2 YENEEA come from the germline V gene. The DNA for the CDR3 is TGTGCCAGCAGCTTAGATCTCAGCGGCAACACCGGGGAGCTGTTTTTT. Encoded protein: CASSLDLSGNTGELFF.

The chain joins TRBV7-6 to TRBJ1-4; possibly TRBD1 for D (6 bases). V was clipped by 1 base and J by 2 bases, with 11 bases between them. CDR3 length equals 16 residues. The germline V gene encodes CDR1 SGHVS and CDR2 FNYEAQ. The CDR3 region is CASSLDMGATNEKLFF. CDR3 in DNA: TGTGCCAGCAGCTTAGATATGGGGGCTACTAATGAAAAACTGTTTTTT.

This clonotype was counted a few times. V and J are TRBV18 and TRBJ2-1, with 7 nucleotides matching TRBD2. The CDR3 is made up of 15 amino acids. From germline, CDR1 is KGHSH and CDR2 LQKENI. With 0 bases clipped from V and 7 bases from J, the junction kept 6 bases outside the gene matches. CDR3 sequence: CASSPPGTSENEQFF. In nucleotides, the CDR3 is TGTGCCAGCTCACCACCGGGAACTAGCGAGAATGAGCAGTTCTTC.

Only a few counts were recorded for this clonotype. The V call is TRBV11-2, the J call TRBJ2-3, with no clear D. The CDR3 loop spans 15 amino acids. The ends were cut back, 1 base at V and 0 bases at J, with 8 bases in the middle. Germline V CDR1 and CDR2: SGHAT, FQNNGV. CDR3 in amino acids: CASSLGEASTDTQYF. The CDR3 region has the DNA TGTGCCAGCAGCTTAGGAGAGGCAAGCACAGATACGCAGTATTTT. The full variable domain, with the rest looked up from reference TRBV11-2 and TRBJ2-3, is EAGVAQSPRYKIIEKRQSVAFWCNPISGHATLYWYQQILGQGPKLLIQFQNNGVVDDSQLPKDRFSAERLKGVDSTLKIQPAKLEDSAVYLCASSLGEASTDTQYFGPGTRLTVL.

This clonotype was counted between two and nine times. The chain uses TRBV29-1 and TRBJ2-5; D is possibly TRBD1 (5 bases). Per germline, CDR1 SQVTM and CDR2 ANQGSEA. The ends were cut back, 2 bases at V and 5 bases at J, with 12 bases in the middle. The CDR3 consists of 13 residues. The CDR3 region is CSVEIGQGETQYF. Written as DNA, the CDR3 is TGCAGCGTTGAAATAGGGCAGGGTGAGACCCAGTACTTC.